This T cell receptor beta chain was sequenced during a study of shared clonotypes between healthy human individuals. The assay was immunoSEQ multiplex PCR, and TCRdb's table has in-frame clones only and misses some. Of over 850,000 clones in the sample, 75% to 85% are singletons; the top ten hold more than 0.55%. Broader study findings: Generally, estimated richness proved larger in naive subsets than it did in memory subsets. Only blood was sampled; tissue repertoires likely differ.

The CDR3 has 18 residues. The germline gives CDR1 SGHRS, CDR2 YFSETQ. V shed 3 bases and J 0 bases; nucleotides not matched to a gene: 11. Comment on this clone: The antigen remains undetermined.

The receptor comes from a young man in good health. Some clones in this sample may be carry-over from other donors' samples. The chain combines TRBV5-1 with TRBJ2-7; TRBD2 matches at 11 bases. The sample taken for sequencing was memory CD4+ T cells from PBMCs. Subset: CD45RA-negative fraction. In DNA form, the CDR3 reads TGCGCCAGCAGCTCTGGGACTAGCGGCCCCCTAAGCTCCTACGAGCAGTACTTC. This translates into CASSSGTSGPLSSYEQYF.